These T cell receptor beta chains were read from a single sample in a study of blood T cell repertoires in COVID-19. Data came from immunoSEQ multiplex PCR; TCRdb stores just in-frame clones and leaves some out. The sample contains about 200,000 clones, about 79% of which appear only once. The sample comprised peripheral blood. These receptors originate from a man between 50 and 59 years old with active or convalescent COVID-19. Both conserved end residues are part of each CDR3. D genes are given only for firm matches. Clone size is stated in some rows and not others, as once, few, many or a class when expanded.

J gene	D gene	clone size	V gene	CDR3 DNA	CDR3 protein
TRBJ2-1	TRBD2	NA	TRBV5-1	TGCGCCAGCAGCTTGCGGACTAGCGGGGGGCTTAGAAGCTCCTACAATGAGCAGTTCTTC	CASSLRTSGGLRSSYNEQFF
TRBJ2-7	NA	NA	TRBV6-2/TRBV6-3	TGTGCCAGCAGTTACTTGGCGACAGTTACCTACGAGCAGTACTTC	CASSYLATVTYEQYF
TRBJ2-1	NA	NA	TRBV7-2	TGTGCCAGCAGCTTACAGCGGACCGTCTACAATGAGCAGTTCTTC	CASSLQRTVYNEQFF
TRBJ2-1	TRBD2	NA	TRBV7-8	TGTGCCAGCAGTTTACCCCGCCGACTAGCGGGGGGGCCTGGGCAGTTCTTC	CASSLPRRLAGGPGQFF
TRBJ2-7	TRBD1	once	TRBV7-2	TGTGCCAGCAGCTTATCGACAGGGGGGTTATACGAGCAGTACTTC	CASSLSTGGLYEQYF
TRBJ1-1	NA	few	TRBV7-3	TGTGCCAGCAGCTTAGCCTTTACGGGGACTGAAGCTTTCTTT	CASSLAFTGTEAFF
TRBJ1-2	NA	NA	TRBV7-2	TGTGCCAGCAGCGCAGGCTATGGCTACACCTTC	CASSAGYGYTF
TRBJ2-2	NA	NA	TRBV5-5	TGTGCCAGCAGCTTTGAGTGGTTACAGGGGGAGCTGTTTTTT	CASSFEWLQGELFF
TRBJ1-2	TRBD1	NA	TRBV19	TGTGCCAGTAGTATTGGCGGACAGGATAACTATGGCTACACCTTC	CASSIGGQDNYGYTF
TRBJ2-2	TRBD1	NA	TRBV6-5	TGTGCCAGCAGTTTCCACAGGGGGCGAAGCACCGGGGAGCTGTTTTTT	CASSFHRGRSTGELFF
TRBJ2-1	TRBD2	NA	TRBV7-2	TGTGCCAGCATCATAGACGGGGGGAATCAGTTCTTC	CASIIDGGNQFF
TRBJ1-6	NA	NA	TRBV7-8	TGTGCCAGCAGCTTAGAAGGGGTAGGGTATAATTCACCCCTCCACTTT	CASSLEGVGYNSPLHF
TRBJ1-4	NA	NA	TRBV5-1	TGCGCCAGCAGCTTCCGTTCTGCAACTAATGAAAAACTGTTTTTT	CASSFRSATNEKLFF
TRBJ2-3	NA	NA	TRBV6-6	TGTGCCAGCAGTTCTGGCACAGATACGCAGTATTTT	CASSSGTDTQYF
TRBJ2-7	NA	NA	TRBV19	TGTGCCAGTAGTGCGAACAGGCTTTCCTACGAGCAGTACTTC	CASSANRLSYEQYF
TRBJ2-6	NA	NA	TRBV2	TGTGCCAGCAAAGGAGGCCCGAGCTCTGGGGCCAACGTCCTGACTTTC	CASKGGPSSGANVLTF
TRBJ2-1	TRBD2	once	TRBV11-2	TGTGCCAGCAGCGGGGGACTAGCGGGAGTAGGTGAGCAGTTCTTC	CASSGGLAGVGEQFF
TRBJ2-7	TRBD2	NA	TRBV20-1	TGCAGTGCTAGTCAGCCTAGGACTAGCGGCTACGAGCAGTACTTC	CSASQPRTSGYEQYF
TRBJ2-3	NA	NA	TRBV7-2	TGTGCCAGCAGCTTAGGGGCCGAACACACAGATACGCAGTATTTT	CASSLGAEHTDTQYF
TRBJ1-1	TRBD1	NA	TRBV6-6	TGTGCCAGCAGTGACAGGGACTACACTGAAGCTTTCTTT	CASSDRDYTEAFF